These 5 T cell receptor beta chains came from one sample sequenced in a study of CD8 T cells in Susac syndrome (dated by TCRdb to about 2019). Library construction relied on the immunoSEQ multiplex PCR assay. RNA was extracted using the RNeasy kit, and about 0.5 to 1 ug of the RNA was reverse transcribed with random hexamers. TCRdb trimmed public reads at Q25 via fastp, called clones via MiXCR and kept in-frame beta chains. Each record represents a unique CDR3 protein, reported with the most common genes and DNA among its rows. The sample contains around 130,000 distinct CDR3 sequences, 95% of them found a single time. The leading ten clones occupy 0.095% to 0.14% of the sample. The sequenced material came from CD4+ T cells from PBMCs. These receptors were obtained from a human donor with multiple sclerosis.

The V gene is TRBV14, the J gene TRBJ2-7; 7 bases are a match to TRBD1. The CDR3 consists of 17 residues. Losses at the gene ends were 1 base for V and 3 bases for J; bases not matched to a gene: 12. The germline CDR1 and CDR2 sequences are SGHDN and FVKESK. The CDR3 here is CASSQGGRWDRGYEQYF. CDR3 bases: TGTGCCAGCAGCCAAGGGGGCAGGTGGGACAGAGGCTACGAGCAGTACTTC.

The gene calls are TRBV23-1 and TRBJ1-1; 7 bases map to TRBD1. TRBV23-1 is an open reading frame whose function is uncertain. The CDR3 spans 14 residues. J was trimmed by 7 bases and V by 4 bases; bases with no gene match: 9. The CDR3 DNA is TGCGCCAGCAGTCCCCGGACAGGACGTGATGAAGCTTTCTTT. Its protein product is CASSPRTGRDEAFF.

The chain employs TRBV3-1 and TRBJ2-7, with 8 bases matching TRBD2. The V and J ends lost 0 bases and 5 bases, in that order; junction bases with no gene match: 9. CDR3 size: 16 residues. Germline V gene sequence: CDR1 LGHDT, CDR2 YNNKEL (reference sequence). CDR3 coding DNA: TGTGCCAGCAGCCAAGAACTCGGGACTAGTCCCAACGAGCAGTACTTC. As protein: CASSQELGTSPNEQYF.

The chain employs TRBV27 and TRBJ2-3; perhaps TRBD2 as D (6 bases). Trimming removed 5 bases from V and 10 bases from J, with 22 bases in between. Germline loops: CDR1 MNHEY, CDR2 SMNVEV (reference sequence). The CDR3 covers 15 residues. The CDR3 spells CASSPDRDSPTAQYF. Written as DNA, the CDR3 is TGTGCCAGCAGTCCCGACCGGGACTCTCCCACGGCGCAGTATTTT.

CDR3 bases: TGCGCCAGCAGCCACGGGGACACCGGGGAGCTGTTTTTT. Amino acids: CASSHGDTGELFF. The chain combines TRBV5-1 with TRBJ2-2, with D possibly matching TRBD2 (5 bases). V was shortened by 4 bases and J by 3 bases, with 7 bases between the two germline ends. This CDR3 contains 13 residues. The V gene's germline CDR1 is SGHRS and CDR2 YFSETQ.